A single sample is the source of the 21 T cell receptor beta chains below, sequenced in a study of T cells in localized non-small cell lung cancer (dated by TCRdb to 2020 to 2022). The library relied on the immunoSEQ multiplex PCR assay. TCRdb re-hosts the immuneACCESS table, in-frame sequences only. Its copies lack some clones; in the studies checked, an unresolved V gene accounts for under half of them, and the cause for the rest is not known. The sample table lists 20,000 to 30,000 clones, approximately 81% of them with a count of one. The ten biggest clones cover more than 9% of the sample. Material: peripheral blood, obtained before any cancer treatment. These receptors all stem from a man between 40 and 70 years old with stage III squamous cell lung carcinoma.

The chain combines TRBV19 with TRBJ2-7; a weak D match, TRBD1 (6 bases). Germline lookup yields CDR1 LNHDA and CDR2 SQIVND (reference sequence). This CDR3 has 15 residues. Trimming pared 3 bases from V and 4 bases from J, leaving 16 bases between. CDR3 sequence (DNA): TGTGCCAGTAGTATCGACAGGTTCTTGGTGTACGAGCAGTACGTC. Protein product: CASSIDRFLVYEQYV.

J is TRBJ2-6 and V is TRBV30; possible D gene TRBD2, 5 bases. The length of the CDR3 is 15 residues. The germline CDR1 and CDR2 sequences are GTSNPN and SVGIG (reference sequence). V lost 5 bases and J 0 bases, leaving 11 bases between the germline ends. Here the CDR3 reads CAWGSSNSGANVLTF. CDR3 DNA sequence: TGTGCCTGGGGGAGCAGTAACTCTGGGGCCAACGTCCTGACTTTC.

This chain joins TRBV5-1 and TRBJ1-1; 8 bases match TRBD1. The CDR3 spans 15 residues. V was clipped by 2 bases and J by 6 bases; unmatched bases: 9. The germline gives CDR1 SGHRS, CDR2 YFSETQ. The CDR3 reads CASSFGTGVGAEAFF. Written as DNA, the CDR3 is TGCGCCAGCAGCTTCGGGACAGGAGTGGGTGCTGAAGCTTTCTTT.

This chain joins TRBV18 and TRBJ2-1, with D possibly TRBD1 on 6 matching bases. Germline CDR1 KGHSH, CDR2 LQKENI. V gave up 6 bases and J gave up 4 bases, with 16 bases separating them. This CDR3 is 15 amino acids long. The CDR3 loop is CASSEQGLTYNEQFF. Here the CDR3 DNA reads TGTGCCAGCTCGGAACAGGGCCTAACGTACAATGAGCAGTTCTTC.

The chain joins TRBV28 to TRBJ2-7; no reliable D call. Between the trimmed V and J ends, which lost 4 bases and 0 bases, there was a span of 13 bases. Germline assignment: CDR1 MDHEN and CDR2 SYDVKM. The CDR3 is made up of 15 amino acids. Here the CDR3 reads CASSYEYLSSYEQYF. The CDR3 nucleotides are TGTGCCAGCAGTTACGAGTATTTAAGCTCCTACGAGCAGTACTTC. Variable domain in full (rest from reference TRBV28 and TRBJ2-7): DVKVTQSSRYLVKRTGEKVFLECVQDMDHENMFWYRQDPGLGLRLIYFSYDVKMKEKGDIPEGYSVSREKKERFSLILESASTNQTSMYLCASSYEYLSSYEQYFGPGTRLTVT.

The chain is built from TRBV19 and TRBJ1-5; D possibly corresponds to TRBD1 (6 bases). The germline V gene has CDR1 LNHDA and CDR2 SQIVND (reference sequence). CDR3 length equals 15 residues. Trimming pared 0 bases from V and 5 bases from J, leaving 11 bases between. The CDR3 coding sequence is TGTGCCAGTAGTATAGACAGGACAGATCATCAGCCCCAGCATTTT. Translation: CASSIDRTDHQPQHF.

J is TRBJ1-1 and V is TRBV7-9; 9 nucleotides line up with TRBD1. CDR1 and CDR2 (germline): SEHNR, FQNEAQ (reference sequence). The CDR3 consists of 12 residues. The V gene end was trimmed by 3 bases and the J gene end by 10 bases; junction bases not matched to a gene: 3. The CDR3 spells CASSFVQGAAFF. Written as DNA, the CDR3 is TGTGCCAGCAGCTTCGTACAGGGGGCAGCTTTCTTT.

The genes are TRBV9 and TRBJ1-4; D is unclear. The germline V and J ends were trimmed by 3 bases and 6 bases, with 9 bases remaining between them. The CDR3 consists of 13 residues. Per the germline V gene, CDR1 is SGDLS and CDR2 is YYNGEE. Here the CDR3 DNA reads TGTGCCAGCAGCGGGACCTATGATGAAAAACTGTTTTTT. Translation gives CASSGTYDEKLFF.

The rearrangement uses TRBV6-4 and TRBJ1-3; possibly TRBD1 for D (5 bases). Per germline, CDR1 MRHNA and CDR2 SNTAGT. Trimming left V 3 bases short and J 2 bases short, with 5 bases between. CDR3 length: 13 residues. The CDR3 DNA follows: TGTGCCAGCAGTGAACAGGCTGGAAACACCATATATTTT. It specifies CASSEQAGNTIYF.

The CDR3 nucleotides read TGTGCCAGCTCACTCTCCCCCAGGGTTGGGAATGAAAAACTGTTTTTT. Residues: CASSLSPRVGNEKLFF. This chain joins TRBV18 and TRBJ1-4, with TRBD1 as a possible D gene (5 bases). Trimming pared 4 bases from V and 5 bases from J, leaving 17 bases between. The germline gives CDR1 KGHSH, CDR2 LQKENI. CDR3 length equals 16 residues. The entire variable domain, with the rest obtained from reference TRBV18 and TRBJ1-4, is as follows: NAGVMQNPRHLVRRRGQEARLRCSPMKGHSHVYWYRQLPEEGLKFMVYLQKENIIDESGMPKERFSAEFPKEGPSILRIQQVVRGDSAAYFCASSLSPRVGNEKLFFGSGTQLSVL.

The J gene is TRBJ2-5, the V gene TRBV9, with a tentative D call TRBD2 (5 bases). CDR1 is SGDLS and CDR2 is YYNGEE in the germline V gene. The CDR3 has 13 residues. V dropped 1 base and J dropped 2 bases, with 6 bases sitting between them. The CDR3 sequence is CASSVSGQETQYF. The DNA for the CDR3 is TGTGCCAGCAGCGTATCGGGGCAAGAGACCCAGTACTTC.

The rearrangement uses TRBV4-2 and TRBJ2-5; 12 nucleotides agree with TRBD2. Germline V CDR1 and CDR2: LGHNA, YNFKEQ. The trim removed 4 bases at V and 5 bases at J, leaving 5 bases unmatched. The CDR3 runs 15 residues. The CDR3 DNA follows: TGTGCCAGCAGCCGGCTAGCGGGGGGGCTCGAGACCCAGTACTTC. Its translation: CASSRLAGGLETQYF.

This clone has a single count. The V call is TRBV19, the J call TRBJ2-7; 9 nucleotides align to TRBD1. V shed 8 bases, J shed 6 bases, and the junction held 14 bases outside the gene matches. The CDR3 has 15 residues. Looked up from germline, CDR1 is LNHDA and CDR2 is SQIVND (reference sequence). The CDR3 DNA reads TGTGCCAGTCGTGATCCGGGACAGGGTTTAATCGAGCAGTACTTC. Amino acid sequence: CASRDPGQGLIEQYF.

This sequence joins TRBV7-2 and TRBJ1-2; TRBD1 matches 7 bases. The junction had 7 bases not matched to a gene; V was cut back by 3 bases and J by 9 bases. The CDR3 is 13 amino acids. CDR1 is SGHTA and CDR2 is FQGNSA in the germline V gene. The CDR3 nucleotides are TGTGCCAGCAGCTTTGGGGACAGTATTAGCTACACCTTC. Its protein product is CASSFGDSISYTF.

The chain carries TRBV27 and TRBJ1-5; the D is unclear. The germline gives CDR1 MNHEY, CDR2 SMNVEV (reference sequence). The length of the CDR3 is 17 residues. Deletions cut 6 bases from V and 1 base from J, with 19 bases between. The CDR3 bases are TGTGCCAGCAGCTCCTACCGGACGGAAATGAGCAATCAGCCCCAGCATTTT. Amino acid sequence: CASSSYRTEMSNQPQHF.

DNA of the CDR3: TGTGCCAGCAGAGGGACAGTTCGGGCCTTGCACACCTTC. It is translated as CASRGTVRALHTF. The chain combines TRBV2 with TRBJ1-2; 7 positions agree with TRBD1. Per germline, CDR1 SNHLY and CDR2 FYNNEI. The ends lost 6 bases at V and 12 bases at J; junction bases unmatched: 13. The CDR3 has 13 amino acids. Filled out from reference TRBV2 and TRBJ1-2, the complete variable domain reads EPEVTQTPSHQVTQMGQEVILRCVPISNHLYFYWYRQILGQKVEFLVSFYNNEISEKSEIFDDQFSVERPDGSNFTLKIRSTKLEDSAMYFCASRGTVRALHTFGSGTRLTVV.

V usage is TRBV7-2 and J usage is TRBJ1-6, with unresolved D. This CDR3 comprises 16 residues. V was clipped by 3 bases and J by 1 base, with 10 bases between them. Germline CDR1 is SGHTA and CDR2 is FQGNSA. The DNA of the CDR3 is TGTGCCAGCAGCTTTCGGGTAGTGTCCTATAATTCACCCCTCCACTTT. It codes for CASSFRVVSYNSPLHF. Based on the CDR3 plus reference TRBV7-2 and TRBJ1-6, the full variable domain is GAGVSQSPSNKVTEKGKDVELRCDPISGHTALYWYRQSLGQGLEFLIYFQGNSAPDKSGLPSDRFSAERTGGSVSTLTIQRTQQEDSAVYLCASSFRVVSYNSPLHFGNGTRLTVT.

The chain uses TRBV7-2 and TRBJ2-2; 13 positions match TRBD2. V lost 4 bases to trimming and J lost 7 bases; unmatched junction nucleotides: 6. This CDR3 comprises 16 residues. CDR1 is SGHTA, CDR2 FQGNSA, per germline. The CDR3 DNA reads TGTGCCAGCAGCTCACCTCGACTAGCGGGAGGCGGGGAGCTGTTTTTT. It yields the protein CASSSPRLAGGGELFF.

V usage is TRBV29-1 and J usage is TRBJ2-3; 8 bases are shared with TRBD1. The germline gives CDR1 SQVTM, CDR2 ANQGSEA. The V gene end was trimmed by 5 bases and the J gene end by 2 bases; junction bases not matched to a gene: 6. This CDR3 spans 14 amino acids. This chain's CDR3 is CSVPGTGSTDTQYF. The CDR3 DNA reads as TGCAGCGTTCCCGGGACAGGATCCACAGATACGCAGTATTTT.

This rearrangement joins TRBV6-5 to TRBJ1-4; D remains unclear. The CDR3 sequence is 12 residues long. Deletions cut 2 bases from V and 12 bases from J, with 10 bases between. CDR1 and CDR2 (germline): MNHEY, SVGAGI. The CDR3 nucleotides are TGTGCCAGCAGTTACCCGGGTGATGAACTGTTTTTT. It translates to CASSYPGDELFF.

Only one count was recorded for this clone. The V and J genes are TRBV6-1 and TRBJ2-7, with 11 bases that match TRBD2. Per the germline V gene, CDR1 is MNHNS and CDR2 is SASEGT. The CDR3 extends over 15 amino acids. V lost 5 bases, J lost 5 bases, and 8 bases stayed unmatched. In DNA form, the CDR3 reads TGTGCCAGCAGTATTACGCTAGCGGGGGGCCACGAGCAGTACGTC. This codes for CASSITLAGGHEQYV.